The present entry profiles one T cell receptor (beta chain) with its context. Trimming cost V 4 bases and J 4 bases, with 10 bases left between them. The CDR3 covers 13 residues. CDR1 MGHDK and CDR2 SYGVNS come from the germline V gene. The sample is drawn from a study of shared clonotypes between healthy human individuals. The authors loaded roughly 200 ng DNA, about 30,000 T cell genomes, into sorted-subset replicate PCRs. The repertoire was sequenced with immunoSEQ multiplex PCR; TCRdb's copy has only in-frame clones and lacks some. The sample holds around 83,000 clones, around 57% seen once. This chain joins TRBV25-1 and TRBJ2-5; possible D gene TRBD1, 6 bases. This receptor was obtained from a man in his thirties or forties in good health. Sequenced input: memory CD8+ T cells sorted from blood. Subset given: CD45RO+ cells pooled with CCR7-negative TemRA cells. The CDR3 protein is CASSGGGRETQYF. For the CDR3, the DNA is TGTGCCAGCAGTGGAGGGGGTAGAGAGACCCAGTACTTC.